Listed below are T cell receptor beta chains from one sample, sequenced in a study of technical replicates of blood from a few donors. The table came from immunoSEQ multiplex PCR; TCRdb's copy has only in-frame clones and leaves some out. The table shows about 17,000 clones, with around 86% occurring only once. The sample was PBMCs. These receptors came from a human donor in good health. Both conserved end residues are part of each CDR3. The D gene is left open where the match is weak. The size of a clone is reported for some rows only, either as once, few or many, or as a class for expanded clones.

j_call: TRBJ2-1
v_call: TRBV7-2
clone_size: once
d_call: TRBD2
cdr3_nt: TGTGCCAGCAGCTTAGTTTTTAGCGGGAGGGGTGAGCAGTTCTTC
cdr3_aa: CASSLVFSGRGEQFF

j_call: TRBJ1-3
v_call: TRBV28
clone_size: .
d_call: .
cdr3_nt: TGTGCCAGCAGTCCCACTGCTAGTTGGGGAGGGGTATATTTT
cdr3_aa: CASSPTASWGGVYF

j_call: TRBJ2-1
v_call: TRBV18
clone_size: .
d_call: TRBD2
cdr3_nt: TGTGCCAGCTCACCTCCTAGCGGGAGCCGCAATGAGCAGTTCTTC
cdr3_aa: CASSPPSGSRNEQFF

j_call: TRBJ2-1
v_call: TRBV5-1
clone_size: .
d_call: TRBD2
cdr3_nt: TGCGCCAGCAGCTCCGGACTAGCGGGGGGCAGGGATGAGCAGTTCTTC
cdr3_aa: CASSSGLAGGRDEQFF

j_call: TRBJ2-1
v_call: TRBV27
clone_size: .
d_call: TRBD1
cdr3_nt: TGTGCCATCGCCCTCCCGGGACAGGGTATTAATGAGCAGTTCTTC
cdr3_aa: CAIALPGQGINEQFF

j_call: TRBJ2-5
v_call: TRBV11-1
clone_size: .
d_call: .
cdr3_nt: TGTGCCAGCAGCCTTCATCGGACAGGGAGGGGGGAGACCCAGTACTTC
cdr3_aa: CASSLHRTGRGETQYF

j_call: TRBJ2-1
v_call: TRBV11-2
clone_size: .
d_call: TRBD2
cdr3_nt: TGTGCCAGCAGCCAAGCGGGAGGAAATGAGCAGTTCTTC
cdr3_aa: CASSQAGGNEQFF

j_call: TRBJ1-3
v_call: TRBV25-1
clone_size: .
d_call: .
cdr3_nt: TGTGCCAGCAGTACAGGGAGAACTGGAAACACCATATATTTT
cdr3_aa: CASSTGRTGNTIYF

j_call: TRBJ2-6
v_call: TRBV18
clone_size: .
d_call: .
cdr3_nt: TGTGCCAGCTCACCATACGGACAGGGAGGGGCTGGGGCCAACGTCCTGACTTTC
cdr3_aa: CASSPYGQGGAGANVLTF

j_call: TRBJ1-1
v_call: TRBV5-1
clone_size: .
d_call: TRBD1
cdr3_nt: TGCGCCACCGCAGGAGAGGGGGCTAACACTGAAGCTTTCTTT
cdr3_aa: CATAGEGANTEAFF

j_call: TRBJ1-1
v_call: TRBV29-1
clone_size: few
d_call: .
cdr3_nt: TGCAGCGCCGACGGGGAGGGGGGCGCAGGGAGAGAACAAGCTTTCTTT
cdr3_aa: CSADGEGGAGREQAFF

j_call: TRBJ2-3
v_call: TRBV29-1
clone_size: .
d_call: TRBD1
cdr3_nt: TGCAGCGTGAAGCGACAGGGGGGCGAGACAGATACGCAGTATTTT
cdr3_aa: CSVKRQGGETDTQYF

j_call: TRBJ2-2
v_call: TRBV9
clone_size: .
d_call: TRBD2
cdr3_nt: TGTGCCAGCAGCGTTAGCGGGAGTAGCGGCCACACCGGGGAGCTGTTTTTT
cdr3_aa: CASSVSGSSGHTGELFF

j_call: TRBJ1-1
v_call: TRBV18
clone_size: .
d_call: .
cdr3_nt: TGTGCCAGCTCACCACAAGGCGGAACTGGCACTGAAGCTTTCTTT
cdr3_aa: CASSPQGGTGTEAFF

j_call: TRBJ2-7
v_call: TRBV11-2
clone_size: .
d_call: .
cdr3_nt: TGTGCCAGCAGCTTAGATGCTAGCGCCACCTACGAGCAGTACTTC
cdr3_aa: CASSLDASATYEQYF

j_call: TRBJ2-7
v_call: TRBV7-8
clone_size: .
d_call: TRBD2
cdr3_nt: TGTGCCAGCAGCCTTCTGACTAGCGGGGCCTCCTACGAGCAGTACTTC
cdr3_aa: CASSLLTSGASYEQYF

j_call: TRBJ2-7
v_call: TRBV5-1
clone_size: .
d_call: .
cdr3_nt: TGCGCCAGCAGCATAGGGGGCGAGCAGTACTTC
cdr3_aa: CASSIGGEQYF

j_call: TRBJ1-3
v_call: TRBV10-1
clone_size: .
d_call: TRBD1
cdr3_nt: TGCGCCAGCAGCCCGGGACAGGGAATCTCTGGAAACACCATATATTTT
cdr3_aa: CASSPGQGISGNTIYF

j_call: TRBJ2-2
v_call: TRBV6-6
clone_size: .
d_call: .
cdr3_nt: TGTGCCAGCAGTTACTACAGGGAAGGCACCGGGGAGCTGTTTTTT
cdr3_aa: CASSYYREGTGELFF

j_call: TRBJ2-7
v_call: TRBV2
clone_size: once
d_call: TRBD2
cdr3_nt: TGTGCCAGCAGTGAAGGGCTAGCGGGAGTCTACGAGCAGTACTTC
cdr3_aa: CASSEGLAGVYEQYF

j_call: TRBJ2-2
v_call: TRBV5-1
clone_size: .
d_call: TRBD1
cdr3_nt: TGCGCCAGCAGCCCTGGACAGGGAAGAGCCGGGGAGCTGTTTTTT
cdr3_aa: CASSPGQGRAGELFF

j_call: TRBJ2-7
v_call: TRBV5-1
clone_size: .
d_call: TRBD1
cdr3_nt: TGCGCCAGCAGCTTGGGGACAGGGGGTAACGAGCAGTACTTC
cdr3_aa: CASSLGTGGNEQYF

j_call: TRBJ1-3
v_call: TRBV5-1
clone_size: once
d_call: TRBD1
cdr3_nt: TGCGCCAGCAGCCCGGACAGGGCTGGAAACACCATATATTTT
cdr3_aa: CASSPDRAGNTIYF

j_call: TRBJ1-3
v_call: TRBV5-1
clone_size: .
d_call: .
cdr3_nt: TGCGCCAGCAGCCTCGGACAGCCCTCTGGAAACACCATATATTTT
cdr3_aa: CASSLGQPSGNTIYF

j_call: TRBJ2-1
v_call: TRBV6-5
clone_size: few
d_call: TRBD2
cdr3_nt: TGTGCCAGCAGTTTTGGACTAGCGGGTGACAATGAGCAGTTCTTC
cdr3_aa: CASSFGLAGDNEQFF

j_call: TRBJ2-1
v_call: TRBV7-2
clone_size: .
d_call: .
cdr3_nt: TGTGCCAGCAGTCCGCGGCAAGAAAATGAGCAGTTCTTC
cdr3_aa: CASSPRQENEQFF

j_call: TRBJ1-1
v_call: TRBV7-2
clone_size: .
d_call: .
cdr3_nt: TGTGCCAGCAGCTTATACCCGCCCGGGTTTGACACTGAAGCTTTCTTT
cdr3_aa: CASSLYPPGFDTEAFF

j_call: TRBJ2-2
v_call: TRBV7-9
clone_size: .
d_call: .
cdr3_nt: TGTGCCAGCAGCTCCCCCGGGGGAATCACCGGGGAGCTGTTTTTT
cdr3_aa: CASSSPGGITGELFF

j_call: TRBJ2-3
v_call: TRBV18
clone_size: .
d_call: TRBD2
cdr3_nt: TGTGCCAGCTCACCTAGGACTAGCGGGGGATCAGATACGCAGTATTTT
cdr3_aa: CASSPRTSGGSDTQYF

j_call: TRBJ1-5
v_call: TRBV6-1
clone_size: .
d_call: TRBD1
cdr3_nt: TGTGCCAGTACTGGACAGGGCGGTTTGCAGCCCCAGCATTTT
cdr3_aa: CASTGQGGLQPQHF

j_call: TRBJ2-3
v_call: TRBV27
clone_size: .
d_call: .
cdr3_nt: TGTGCCAGCAGTCCCTTACTTGTGGGCACAGATACGCAGTATTTT
cdr3_aa: CASSPLLVGTDTQYF

j_call: TRBJ2-3
v_call: TRBV6-5
clone_size: .
d_call: .
cdr3_nt: TGTGCCAGCAACGAGGGAGTTACAGATACGCAGTATTTT
cdr3_aa: CASNEGVTDTQYF

j_call: TRBJ2-7
v_call: TRBV4-1
clone_size: .
d_call: .
cdr3_nt: TGCGCCAGCAGCCCAGGGGCCGAATACGAGCAGTACTTC
cdr3_aa: CASSPGAEYEQYF

j_call: TRBJ2-4
v_call: TRBV5-6
clone_size: .
d_call: TRBD2
cdr3_nt: TGTGCCAGCAGCACGCGGGGGACCAAAAACATTCAGTACTTC
cdr3_aa: CASSTRGTKNIQYF

j_call: TRBJ1-5
v_call: TRBV4-2
clone_size: .
d_call: .
cdr3_nt: TGTGCCAGCAGCCAAGATCAGGGATCCTTAAATCAGCCCCAGCATTTT
cdr3_aa: CASSQDQGSLNQPQHF

j_call: TRBJ1-1
v_call: TRBV19
clone_size: .
d_call: TRBD1
cdr3_nt: TGTGCCAGTAGTACTTGGGACAGGGGGGAGAAAATTGAAGCTTTCTTT
cdr3_aa: CASSTWDRGEKIEAFF

j_call: TRBJ2-4
v_call: TRBV19
clone_size: .
d_call: .
cdr3_nt: TGTGCCAGTAGTATAGCCTTGGGTAGCGGTTCCAAAAACATTCAGTACTTC
cdr3_aa: CASSIALGSGSKNIQYF

j_call: TRBJ1-1
v_call: TRBV5-5
clone_size: .
d_call: .
cdr3_nt: TGTGCCAGCAGCTCCCTGACAGGTAGTGAAGCTTTCTTT
cdr3_aa: CASSSLTGSEAFF

j_call: TRBJ1-1
v_call: TRBV13
clone_size: .
d_call: .
cdr3_nt: TGTGCCAGCAGCTTCGGTGACACTGAAGCTTTCTTT
cdr3_aa: CASSFGDTEAFF

j_call: TRBJ2-4
v_call: TRBV7-2
clone_size: .
d_call: .
cdr3_nt: TGTGCCAGCGACTCCTTAGCCAAAAACATTCAGTACTTC
cdr3_aa: CASDSLAKNIQYF

j_call: TRBJ1-1
v_call: TRBV7-8
clone_size: .
d_call: TRBD1
cdr3_nt: TGTGCCAGCAGCTTAGCGTCCCGACAGGGGAGCACTGAAGCTTTCTTT
cdr3_aa: CASSLASRQGSTEAFF

j_call: TRBJ2-1
v_call: TRBV10-3
clone_size: .
d_call: TRBD2
cdr3_nt: TGTGCCAGTTGGGGGGGAGACGGCAATGAGCAGTTCTTC
cdr3_aa: CASWGGDGNEQFF

j_call: TRBJ2-7
v_call: TRBV30
clone_size: .
d_call: TRBD2
cdr3_nt: TGTGCCTGGAGTGTTGGGGGGACTAGCGGGACCCACGAGCAGTACTTC
cdr3_aa: CAWSVGGTSGTHEQYF

j_call: TRBJ2-2
v_call: TRBV6-4
clone_size: .
d_call: .
cdr3_nt: TGTGCCAGCAGTGTGGATGGACACCCGAACACCGGGGAGCTGTTTTTT
cdr3_aa: CASSVDGHPNTGELFF

j_call: TRBJ1-2
v_call: TRBV5-8
clone_size: .
d_call: TRBD1
cdr3_nt: TGTGCCAGCAGCCCGGACAGGGGGCGGTTTGGCTACACCTTC
cdr3_aa: CASSPDRGRFGYTF

j_call: TRBJ2-7
v_call: TRBV11-2
clone_size: .
d_call: .
cdr3_nt: TGTGCCAGCAGCACCGGACTGATCTCCTACGAGCAGTACTTC
cdr3_aa: CASSTGLISYEQYF

j_call: TRBJ2-1
v_call: TRBV11-2
clone_size: .
d_call: TRBD2
cdr3_nt: TGTGCCAGCAGCCCGACTCTTTCTGGCGGGAGATCCTACAATGAGCAGTTCTTC
cdr3_aa: CASSPTLSGGRSYNEQFF

j_call: TRBJ2-7
v_call: TRBV7-9
clone_size: .
d_call: .
cdr3_nt: TGTGCCAGCAGCGATCGCTCGACAGGGAGGTCCTACGAGCAGTACTTC
cdr3_aa: CASSDRSTGRSYEQYF

j_call: TRBJ2-1
v_call: TRBV10-3
clone_size: .
d_call: .
cdr3_nt: TGTGCCATCAGAAGAGACGGTGGACGGGATAATGAGCAGTTCTTC
cdr3_aa: CAIRRDGGRDNEQFF

j_call: TRBJ1-4
v_call: TRBV7-3
clone_size: .
d_call: .
cdr3_nt: TGTGCCAGCAGCCCAAGGGGGGGAACTAATGAAAAACTGTTTTTT
cdr3_aa: CASSPRGGTNEKLFF

j_call: TRBJ2-4
v_call: TRBV5-1
clone_size: few
d_call: TRBD1
cdr3_nt: TGCGCCAGCAGCGCTAGGACCCCCGGGCAGGGGGTGGCCATTCAGTACTTC
cdr3_aa: CASSARTPGQGVAIQYF

j_call: TRBJ2-5
v_call: TRBV10-1
clone_size: .
d_call: .
cdr3_nt: TGCGCCAGCAGTGAGTCGATTCAGGGGACCCAGTACTTC
cdr3_aa: CASSESIQGTQYF

j_call: TRBJ2-1
v_call: TRBV7-6
clone_size: .
d_call: TRBD1
cdr3_nt: TGTGCCAGCAGCTCAAAGGGGGCGGAAAATGAGCAGTTCTTC
cdr3_aa: CASSSKGAENEQFF

j_call: TRBJ2-7
v_call: TRBV30
clone_size: once
d_call: TRBD1
cdr3_nt: TGTGCCTGGAGTGCATTCGGACAGGGGAGCTCCTACGAGCAGTACTTC
cdr3_aa: CAWSAFGQGSSYEQYF